This T cell receptor beta chain was documented in a study of cytomegalovirus exposure and HLA in healthy donors. Study-wide results and caveats: The presence/absence work took it that sequencing depth was about the same across donors.

When sampled, the donors appeared nominally healthy, though they likely had unrecorded immune exposures. PCR used 60 Vbeta primers and 13 Jbeta primers. Original processing notes: Per a later analysis, the number of unique TCR beta chains was about 80 million, of which some 10 million were shared. Clones were read by immunoSEQ multiplex PCR, and TCRdb kept only the in-frame ones, dropping some. V, J and clone size are taken as reported in that table, and D and trimming were inferred from the DNA itself. Of around 180,000 clones listed, 70% to 80% are singletons. This CDR3 has 14 amino acids. V lost 4 bases and J lost 1, with 9 bases in between. Germline CDR1 LNHDA, CDR2 SQIVND (reference sequence). About this clone itself: The antigen is undetermined.

The chain carries TRBV19 and TRBJ2-3; D is possibly TRBD1 (6 bases). What was sequenced was PBMCs. This receptor was obtained from a woman in her forties or fifties in good health and CMV-seronegative. CDR3 protein: CASSRSGGTDTQYF. The CDR3 DNA is TGTGCCAGTAGTAGGTCAGGGGGCACAGATACGCAGTATTTT.